The present T cell receptor (beta chain) was sequenced within a study of blood T cell repertoires in COVID-19. Whole-study context: COVID-19 samples from acute and convalescent phases originated in the United States, Italy and Spain.

Libraries were prepared by immunoSEQ multiplex PCR; TCRdb keeps only in-frame clonotypes and omits some of them. The sample holds about 230,000 clones; around 83% are singletons and the top ten take approximately 0.89%. CDR1 SGHAT and CDR2 FQNNGV come from the germline V gene. V lost 3 bases to trimming and J lost 2 bases, with 7 bases between them. CDR3 length: 13 amino acids. Sequenced sample: peripheral blood. The clonotype comes from a man aged 40-49 years with acute or convalescent COVID-19. The V gene is TRBV11-2, the J gene TRBJ1-1; D is uncertain. CDR3 nucleotides: TGTGCCAGCAGCTTCACTCCAAACACTGAAGCTTTCTTT. Translating it yields CASSFTPNTEAFF.